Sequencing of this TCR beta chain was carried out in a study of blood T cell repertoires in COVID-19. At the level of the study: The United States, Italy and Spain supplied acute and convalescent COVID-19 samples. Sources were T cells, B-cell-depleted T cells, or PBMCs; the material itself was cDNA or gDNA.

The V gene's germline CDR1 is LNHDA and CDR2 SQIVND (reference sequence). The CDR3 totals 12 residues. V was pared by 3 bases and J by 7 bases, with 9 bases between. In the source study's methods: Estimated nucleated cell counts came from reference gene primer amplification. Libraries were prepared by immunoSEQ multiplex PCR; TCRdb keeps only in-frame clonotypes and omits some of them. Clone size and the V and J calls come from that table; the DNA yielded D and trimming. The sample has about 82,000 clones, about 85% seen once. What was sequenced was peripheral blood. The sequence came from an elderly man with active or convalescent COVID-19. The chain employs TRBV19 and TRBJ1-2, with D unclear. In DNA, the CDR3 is TGTGCCAGTAGTATGTATTCGGGTGGCTACACCTTC. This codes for CASSMYSGGYTF.